The rows below give T cell receptor beta chains drawn from one sample of a study of T cells expressing NK-cell markers. TCRdb processed the 5' RACE reads again and assigns one entry to each CDR3 protein, with no DNA. Seen in this sample are 130,000 to 150,000 distinct CDR3 sequences; the ten most common clones hold approximately 12%. Sequenced: blood T cells: a sorted CD56 or NKG2C T cell subset, CD4+ or CD8+ T cells, or bulk PBMC T cells (not recorded which). These TCRs come from a man between 18 and 35 years old in good health. The CDR3 runs from the conserved cysteine through the conserved F or W.

CDR3aa: CAWGTGGLWDEQFF
v_gene: TRBV30
j_gene: TRBJ2-1

CDR3aa: CASSATSGRALVYDTDTQYF
v_gene: TRBV7-6
j_gene: TRBJ2-3

CDR3aa: CATSDKGQGSYEQYF
v_gene: TRBV24-1
j_gene: TRBJ2-7

CDR3aa: CASSLEGLAGGPGGDEQFF
v_gene: TRBV5-1
j_gene: TRBJ2-1

CDR3aa: CASSQGALDRSYEQYF
v_gene: TRBV4-3
j_gene: TRBJ2-7

CDR3aa: CASSPGTSGSNLEQFF
v_gene: TRBV4-3
j_gene: TRBJ2-1

CDR3aa: CSARTGGLIETQYF
v_gene: TRBV20-1
j_gene: TRBJ2-5

CDR3aa: CASSQDREVVLFTDTQYF
v_gene: TRBV14
j_gene: TRBJ2-3

CDR3aa: CASSPTGGDEQFF
v_gene: TRBV11-2
j_gene: TRBJ2-1

CDR3aa: CSVIIPVQGSRGYTF
v_gene: TRBV29-1
j_gene: TRBJ1-2

CDR3aa: CASSLSGDTEAFF
v_gene: TRBV27
j_gene: TRBJ1-1

CDR3aa: CASRVGPEAFF
v_gene: TRBV19
j_gene: TRBJ1-1

CDR3aa: CATSRDQGWKQETQYF
v_gene: TRBV15
j_gene: TRBJ2-5

CDR3aa: CSVEGGLAGGPYEQFF
v_gene: TRBV29-1
j_gene: TRBJ2-1

CDR3aa: CASSEADVNEQFF
v_gene: TRBV2
j_gene: TRBJ2-1

CDR3aa: CSVGGGGPHNEQFF
v_gene: TRBV29-1
j_gene: TRBJ2-1

CDR3aa: CASSIGQAGGFGTQYF
v_gene: TRBV19
j_gene: TRBJ2-5

CDR3aa: CASSNRQAQETQYF
v_gene: TRBV12-3/TRBV12-4
j_gene: TRBJ2-5

CDR3aa: CASSYTLNTGELFF
v_gene: TRBV6-5
j_gene: TRBJ2-2

CDR3aa: CASSQAGGEQFF
v_gene: TRBV4-3
j_gene: TRBJ2-1

CDR3aa: CASSPGPTPTGANVLTF
v_gene: TRBV7-7
j_gene: TRBJ2-6

CDR3aa: CASSRGEGNNEQFF
v_gene: TRBV18
j_gene: TRBJ2-1

CDR3aa: CATSIQNTEAFF
v_gene: TRBV15
j_gene: TRBJ1-1

CDR3aa: CASSFGFFDEQFF
v_gene: TRBV12-3/TRBV12-4
j_gene: TRBJ2-1

CDR3aa: CASSPGLAGGGEQYF
v_gene: TRBV9
j_gene: TRBJ2-7

CDR3aa: CASRTGFTEAFF
v_gene: TRBV12-3/TRBV12-4
j_gene: TRBJ1-1

CDR3aa: CASRSDRFEAFF
v_gene: TRBV12-3/TRBV12-4
j_gene: TRBJ1-1

CDR3aa: CASSISGGTNIQYF
v_gene: TRBV19
j_gene: TRBJ2-4

CDR3aa: CAGSLNYGYTF
v_gene: TRBV7-9
j_gene: TRBJ1-2

CDR3aa: CASSQEAGWWGDTQYF
v_gene: TRBV3-1
j_gene: TRBJ2-3

CDR3aa: CASSLADRANEQFF
v_gene: TRBV7-6
j_gene: TRBJ2-1

CDR3aa: CASSLFSGDYNEQFF
v_gene: TRBV19
j_gene: TRBJ2-1

CDR3aa: CASSFWAGGSGELFF
v_gene: TRBV27
j_gene: TRBJ2-2

CDR3aa: CASSLPSGDNEQFF
v_gene: TRBV7-9
j_gene: TRBJ2-1

CDR3aa: CASNRDRSSYEQYF
v_gene: TRBV6-1
j_gene: TRBJ2-7

CDR3aa: CSASRRLGSLGGELFF
v_gene: TRBV20-1
j_gene: TRBJ2-2

CDR3aa: CASSGTSGAYEQYF
v_gene: TRBV19
j_gene: TRBJ2-7

CDR3aa: CASRSIGGGSTDTQYF
v_gene: TRBV6-1
j_gene: TRBJ2-3

CDR3aa: CATSRDGDRREAFF
v_gene: TRBV15
j_gene: TRBJ1-1

CDR3aa: CASSRDISSNQPQHF
v_gene: TRBV19
j_gene: TRBJ1-5